This TCR beta chain emerged from a study of cytomegalovirus exposure and HLA in healthy donors. Findings and caveats of the study: CMV antigen specificity of a few CMV-associated chains was confirmed in vitro.

This clone was found once. Its matching antigen is unknown. With 60 Vbeta and 13 Jbeta primers, the PCR was carried out. TCRdb keeps only in-frame clones here, not all; method: immunoSEQ multiplex PCR. The data hold about 160,000 clones, with 75% to 90% observed a single time. Sample: PBMCs. This receptor was identified in a human donor in good health.

CDR3 coding DNA: TGTGCCAGCAGTTCTAGCGGGGGGACCCAATACGAGCAGTACTTC. This codes for CASSSSGGTQYEQYF. The chain uses TRBV7-2 and TRBJ2-7; the match to TRBD2 covers 11 bases. Trimming took 6 bases from V and 4 from J; bases not matched to a gene: 8. From germline, CDR1 is SGHTA and CDR2 FQGNSA. The CDR3 has 15 residues.